A single sample is the source of the 21 T cell receptor beta chains below, sequenced in a study of T cells in narcolepsy (dated by TCRdb to between 2018 and 2020). Library construction relied on the immunoSEQ multiplex PCR assay. TCRdb limited this immuneACCESS table to in-frame rearrangements with V and J called. A share of clones is missing; checked studies link under half to unresolved V genes, and the rest is unexplained. The sample records tens of thousands of clones, under 85% of which are singletons. The ten largest clones add up to 0.55% to 0.8% of the sample. Material for sequencing was memory (CD45RA-) CD4+ T cells from blood. The sample's cell subset or site label, in plain terms: memory T cells sorted ex vivo from peripheral blood. These receptors all stem from a human donor in good health.

This chain links TRBV4-3 with TRBJ1-4; D is possibly TRBD1 (5 bases). The length of the CDR3 is 15 residues. V was cut by 1 base and J by 4 bases, with 10 bases left in between. The germline V gene has CDR1 LGHNA and CDR2 YSLEER. The CDR3 DNA follows: TGCGCCAGCAGCCAAGGGGGGTATATTAATGAAAAACTGTTTTTT. Its translation: CASSQGGYINEKLFF.

The J gene is TRBJ2-1, the V gene TRBV12-5, with D maybe TRBD1 (6 bases). The CDR3 extends over 16 amino acids. CDR1 LGHNT and CDR2 FRNRAP come from the germline V gene. V lost 3 bases, J lost 4 bases, and 16 bases lay in between. This CDR3 is CASGFGPGTQYNEQFF. The CDR3 coding sequence is TGTGCTAGTGGTTTCGGCCCAGGGACACAGTACAATGAGCAGTTCTTC.

This rearrangement joins TRBV18 to TRBJ1-6; D gene unclear. V lost 8 bases to trimming and J lost 6 bases, with 11 bases between them. This CDR3 has 13 residues. The germline V gene encodes CDR1 KGHSH and CDR2 LQKENI. The CDR3 DNA sequence: TGTGCCAGCGAAGAGGGAGGTAATTCACCCCTCCACTTT. Its translation: CASEEGGNSPLHF.

The chain employs TRBV6-1 and TRBJ1-3, with no clear D. This CDR3 is built from 13 residues. CDR1 and CDR2 from the germline V gene are MNHNS and SASEGT. The germline V and J ends were trimmed by 6 bases and 0 bases, with 6 bases remaining between them. The CDR3 DNA sequence: TGTGCCAGCAGCCGAACCTCTGGAAACACCATATATTTT. It encodes CASSRTSGNTIYF.

The rearrangement joins TRBV5-6 to TRBJ1-6; D perhaps matches TRBD1 (5 bases). The CDR3 has 15 amino acids. Per germline, CDR1 SGHDT and CDR2 YYEEEE. The ends were cut back, 4 bases at V and 7 bases at J, with 15 bases in the middle. CDR3 sequence reads: CASSLGTPGNSPLHF. As DNA, the CDR3 is TGTGCCAGCAGCCTAGGGACTCCGGGAAATTCACCCCTCCACTTT.

This clone was counted between two and nine times. The chain uses TRBV19 and TRBJ1-5, with D unresolved. The CDR3 is 16 residues long. The V gene's germline CDR1 is LNHDA and CDR2 SQIVND (reference sequence). V was clipped by 2 bases and J by 3 bases, with 14 bases between them. This chain's CDR3 is CASSINSLAVNQPQHF. The CDR3, as DNA: TGTGCCAGTAGTATAAATTCTCTGGCAGTCAATCAGCCCCAGCATTTT.

The V gene is TRBV6-1, the J gene TRBJ1-1; the D gene is possibly TRBD1 (5 bases). The V gene's germline CDR1 is MNHNS and CDR2 SASEGT. This CDR3 has 13 residues. Trimming shortened V by 6 bases and J by 4 bases, and 12 bases separated the two germline ends. The CDR3 nucleotides read TGTGCCAGCAGAGAGGGACCAAGCACTGAAGCTTTCTTT. It codes for CASREGPSTEAFF.

As regards this clone: One junction end disagrees with the germline gene, perhaps due to a read error. Other DNA sequences in this sample translate to the same CDR3. CDR3 region: CASSLAARRGISYNEQFF. In DNA form, the CDR3 reads TGTGCCAGTAGCTTAGCTGCGAGAAGGGGAATATCCTACAATGAGCAGTTCTTC. V is TRBV7-8 and J is TRBJ2-1, with D maybe TRBD1 (5 bases). CDR3 length equals 18 residues. The V gene's germline CDR1 is SGHVS and CDR2 FQNEAQ.

This clone came up once. The V call is TRBV6-6, the J call TRBJ2-2, with a weak D call TRBD2 (6 bases). V gave up 10 bases and J gave up 1 base, with 13 bases separating them. The CDR3 runs to 14 residues. Germline CDR1 MNHNY, CDR2 SVGAGI (reference sequence). The CDR3 loop reads CATYKTRNTGELFF. CDR3 sequence (DNA): TGTGCCACCTACAAGACTAGGAACACCGGGGAGCTGTTTTTT.

The genes are TRBV5-1 and TRBJ1-6; D possibly corresponds to TRBD1 (6 bases). The V gene's germline CDR1 is SGHRS and CDR2 YFSETQ. V was clipped by 0 bases and J by 7 bases, with 11 bases between them. CDR3 length: 15 residues. The CDR3 sequence is CASSLGQGQNSPLHF. For the CDR3, the DNA is TGCGCCAGCAGCTTGGGCCAGGGGCAGAATTCACCCCTCCACTTT.

This chain links TRBV7-9 with TRBJ1-2; D remains ambiguous. Germline V lookup: CDR1 SEHNR, CDR2 FQNEAQ (reference sequence). The CDR3 consists of 12 residues. V lost 1 base and J lost 8, with 8 bases in between. CDR3 nucleotides: TGTGCCAGCAGCTTAGGGGGAAGAGGCTACACCTTC. This encodes CASSLGGRGYTF.

The chain employs TRBV9 and TRBJ1-1; no firm D call. Germline CDR1 is SGDLS and CDR2 is YYNGEE. CDR3 length equals 12 residues. V lost 0 bases and J lost 5, with 5 bases in between. The CDR3 reads CASSVGWTEAFF. CDR3 DNA: TGTGCCAGCAGCGTAGGGTGGACTGAAGCTTTCTTT.

The V call is TRBV5-6, the J call TRBJ2-1, with a tentative D call TRBD2 (6 bases). Trimming pared 7 bases from V and 5 bases from J, leaving 19 bases between. The CDR3 contains 15 residues. Germline assignment: CDR1 SGHDT and CDR2 YYEEEE. The CDR3 sequence is CASRRRGLKDNEQFF. The DNA of the CDR3 is TGTGCCAGCCGTCGGAGGGGTCTGAAGGACAATGAGCAGTTCTTC.

The V gene is TRBV5-1, the J gene TRBJ1-6; D gene ambiguous. CDR1 is SGHRS and CDR2 is YFSETQ in the germline V gene. CDR3 length: 15 amino acids. With 0 bases removed from V and 10 bases from J, the gap between germline ends came to 14 bases. Here the CDR3 reads CASSLEGFEESPLHF. CDR3 in DNA: TGCGCCAGCAGCTTGGAAGGGTTTGAGGAGTCACCCCTCCACTTT. Full variable domain (missing parts from reference TRBV5-1 and TRBJ1-6): KAGVTQTPRYLIKTRGQQVTLSCSPISGHRSVSWYQQTPGQGLQFLFEYFSETQRNKGNFPGRFSGRQFSNSRSEMNVSTLELGDSALYLCASSLEGFEESPLHFGNGTRLTVT.

This clone was seen only a few times. The V call is TRBV2, the J call TRBJ1-1; TRBD1 is a possible D gene (5 bases). The V gene's germline CDR1 is SNHLY and CDR2 FYNNEI. This CDR3 has 12 amino acids. Between the trimmed V and J ends, which lost 6 bases and 2 bases, there was a span of 7 bases. CDR3 loop: CASSDSNTEAFF. DNA for the CDR3: TGTGCCAGCAGCGACAGTAACACTGAAGCTTTCTTT.

The rearrangement links TRBV29-1 to TRBJ2-5; D gene unclear. V was cut by 3 bases and J by 4 bases, with 6 bases left in between. This CDR3 has 11 amino acids. CDR1 is SQVTM and CDR2 is ANQGSEA in the germline V gene. The CDR3 sequence is CSVDKGETQYF. DNA of the CDR3: TGCAGCGTTGATAAGGGAGAGACCCAGTACTTC.

This clone is medium-sized. The chain joins TRBV19 to TRBJ1-6, with 9 bases identical to TRBD1. This CDR3 has 16 residues. In germline, CDR1 is LNHDA, CDR2 SQIVND (reference sequence). V lost 7 bases and J lost 5; bases outside the gene matches: 9. The CDR3 region has the DNA TGTGCCAGTAAAAGGGGACAGGGCGTCGATAATTCACCCCTCCACTTT. This gives the protein CASKRGQGVDNSPLHF.

V gene TRBV6-1 combines with J gene TRBJ1-6; D is unclear. Trimming took off 1 base at V and 9 bases at J, with 13 bases between the two ends. The CDR3 totals 15 residues. Germline values: CDR1 MNHNS, CDR2 SASEGT. CDR3 amino acids: CASSEEGRRVSPLHF. DNA of the CDR3: TGTGCCAGCAGTGAAGAAGGGCGCCGCGTTTCACCCCTCCACTTT.

This rearrangement joins TRBV5-6 to TRBJ1-2; D may be TRBD1 (6 bases). Trimming shortened V by 4 bases and J by 8 bases, and 15 bases separated the two germline ends. This CDR3 region has 13 residues. Germline V gene lookup returns CDR1 SGHDT and CDR2 YYEEEE. CDR3 in DNA: TGTGCCAGCAGCCTCTCGGGGGGGCCCGGCTACACCTTC. It codes for CASSLSGGPGYTF.

This chain uses TRBV12-5 with TRBJ1-4, with D unresolved. V lost 6 bases and J lost 3, with 14 bases in between. Germline V lookup: CDR1 LGHNT, CDR2 FRNRAP. The CDR3 covers 15 residues. The CDR3 region is CASGLESLANEKLFF. The CDR3 DNA reads TGTGCTAGTGGCCTAGAGTCCCTAGCTAATGAAAAACTGTTTTTT.

The chain uses TRBV30 and TRBJ1-1, with no clear D. Germline CDR1 GTSNPN, CDR2 SVGIG (reference sequence). The CDR3 sequence is 17 residues long. V was shortened by 2 bases and J by 0 bases, with 19 bases between the two germline ends. CDR3 sequence reads: CAWSRRVGVGLNTEAFF. The CDR3 bases are TGTGCCTGGAGTCGAAGAGTCGGGGTGGGTCTGAACACTGAAGCTTTCTTT.